These 9 T cell receptor beta chains were all obtained from the same sample, sequenced in a study of Graves' ophthalmopathy and Graves' hyperthyroidism. The study amplified TCR beta CDR3 regions using RNA transcripts. Second-round multiplex PCR came after a first-round RT-PCR that employed HTBI primers. TCRdb called the multiplex PCR reads again in MiXCR, with one record for every CDR3 protein. The sample records hundreds of thousands of distinct CDR3 sequences, approximately 21% being singletons. Input material: peripheral blood. All receptors come from a woman younger than 35 with stable Graves' hyperthyroidism. Some clones in this sample may be carry-over from other donors' samples.

On this clonotype itself: A much larger clonotype is one base distant, so this may be a read error. The chain combines TRBV15 with TRBJ1-2, with a possible D match to TRBD1 (5 bases). The CDR3 consists of 14 residues. CDR1 and CDR2 (germline): LNHNV, YYDKDF (reference sequence). V was shortened by 3 bases and J by 4 bases, with 12 bases between the two germline ends. CDR3 nucleotide sequence: TGTGCCACCAGCAGCCGGGGGGAGCGCTATGGCTACACCTTC. Amino acid sequence: CATSSRGERYGYTF.

The rearrangement links TRBV11-2 to TRBJ1-2, with D possibly matching TRBD1 (6 bases). Deletions cut 0 bases from V and 4 bases from J, with 9 bases between. Germline CDR1 and CDR2: SGHAT and FQNNGV. The CDR3 has 14 residues. CDR3 protein: CASSLDPGVYGYTF. CDR3 bases: TGTGCCAGCAGCTTAGATCCAGGGGTCTATGGCTACACCTTC.

The table lists this clonotype with many counts. The chain joins TRBV6-5 to TRBJ1-1; TRBD1 matches at 10 bases. In germline, CDR1 is MNHEY, CDR2 SVGAGI. V trimming: 5 bases; J trimming: 5 bases; junction bases outside the gene matches: 11. The CDR3 is 16 amino acids. The CDR3 region is CASSHTRDRGWTEAFF. As DNA, the CDR3 is TGTGCCAGCAGTCATACCCGGGACAGGGGTTGGACTGAAGCTTTCTTT.

The chain has TRBV2 and TRBJ2-2, with 10 bases that match TRBD2. Germline CDR1 SNHLY, CDR2 FYNNEI. The CDR3 is made up of 16 amino acids. V was pared by 7 bases and J by 3 bases, with 8 bases of the junction left unmatched. The CDR3 protein is CASTRLAGAYTGELFF. For the CDR3, the DNA is TGTGCCAGCACTCGGCTAGCGGGAGCCTACACCGGGGAGCTGTTTTTT.

This clonotype is termed medium-sized (0.01 to 0.1%). The rearrangement joins TRBV6-5 to TRBJ1-1; D may be TRBD1 (5 bases). The ends were cut back, 7 bases at V and 1 base at J, with 10 bases in the middle. The CDR3 sequence is 13 residues long. CDR1 MNHEY and CDR2 SVGAGI come from the germline V gene. CDR3 region: CASTKTENTEAFF. The CDR3 bases are TGTGCCAGCACCAAGACAGAGAACACTGAAGCTTTCTTT.

In its sample, this clonotype was seen many times. The rearrangement links TRBV27 to TRBJ1-1; D is unresolved. With 4 bases removed from V and 6 bases from J, the gap between germline ends came to 21 bases. The CDR3 runs to 16 residues. The germline V gene has CDR1 MNHEY and CDR2 SMNVEV (reference sequence). The CDR3: CASSSWRDGMGAEAFF. The CDR3 DNA reads as TGTGCCAGCAGTTCATGGAGGGATGGGATGGGCGCTGAAGCTTTCTTT.

This clonotype was seen ten or more times. This chain links TRBV5-8 with TRBJ2-5, with 7 bases lining up with TRBD2. Germline V gene data show CDR1 as SGHTS and CDR2 as YDEGEE. Trimming at V came to 3 bases and at J to 3 bases, leaving 8 bases not matched to a gene. This CDR3 region has 15 residues. CDR3 in DNA: TGTGCCAGCAGCTGGGGGACTATCCGGGAAGAGACCCAGTACTTC. It yields the protein CASSWGTIREETQYF.

This clonotype appeared many times. This chain uses TRBV20-1 with TRBJ2-5, with 9 positions matching TRBD2. CDR3 length equals 12 residues. Germline CDR1 is DFQATT and CDR2 is SNEGSKA (reference sequence). The trim removed 6 bases at V and 2 bases at J, leaving 1 base unmatched. This CDR3 is CSASGGQETQYF. DNA of the CDR3: TGCAGTGCGAGCGGGGGGCAAGAGACCCAGTACTTC.

This clonotype was seen repeatedly, ten times or more. V gene TRBV12-3 or TRBV12-4 combines with J gene TRBJ2-2; D remains ambiguous. This CDR3 spans 13 amino acids. V was pared by 0 bases and J by 3 bases, with 2 bases between. The CDR3, as DNA: TGTGCCAGCAGTTTAGCAGACACCGGGGAGCTGTTTTTT. It codes for CASSLADTGELFF.